The clone carrying this T cell receptor beta chain was seen repeatedly, ten times or more. This specimen belongs to a study of tumor-infiltrating lymphocytes in primary liver carcinoma. For each extraction, RNA and DNA were obtained together from approximately 20-30 mg of unsorted bulk tissue. Five separate regions per tumor were sampled. Priming with a constant-region primer yielded TCR beta cDNA from 450 to 550 ng total RNA. Library construction for TCR beta comprised three nested multiplex PCR rounds performed with slightly modified ARM-PCR. One entry per CDR3 protein, called by TCRdb with MiXCR from the multiplex PCR reads. Of around 40,000 distinct CDR3 sequences listed, roughly 73% are singletons. Sequenced sample: liver tumor tissue from sampling region 2. Subset: tumor region T2, inferior pole. The receptor was derived from a man aged 35-49 years with primary liver carcinoma and hepatitis B virus infection.

CDR3 amino acids: CAWKREYGEQYF. The DNA for the CDR3 is TGTGCCTGGAAGCGGGAGTATGGCGAGCAGTACTTC. The rearrangement links TRBV30 to TRBJ2-7, with 8 nucleotides matching TRBD2. Trimming at V came to 4 bases and at J to 6 bases, leaving 5 bases not matched to a gene. Germline CDR1 and CDR2: GTSNPN and SVGIG (reference sequence). The CDR3 is 12 amino acids.